A selection of T cell receptor beta chains follows, all from one sample in a study of blood T cell repertoires in COVID-19. Sequencing was performed with immunoSEQ multiplex PCR; in TCRdb, only in-frame clones are kept and a portion is missing. The repertoire has about 130,000 clones, 78% of them found once; the top ten carry 9.5% to 12%. The sample was peripheral blood. Source of these receptors: a man between 60 and 70 years old who had recovered from COVID-19. Each CDR3 is given with its conserved first and last residue. A D gene is named only where the DNA matches it firmly. The size of a clone is reported for some rows only, either as once, few or many, or as a class for expanded clones.

d_gene,abundance,v_gene,j_gene,CDR3nt,CDR3aa
TRBD1,-,TRBV11-2,TRBJ2-7,TGTGCCAGCAGCTTCGGACAGGGGAATTATCGGGAGCAGTACTTC,CASSFGQGNYREQYF
-,-,TRBV11-2,TRBJ2-7,TGTGCCAGCAGCTTATCTAATCCCCTTTCCTACGAGCAGTACTTC,CASSLSNPLSYEQYF
TRBD1,-,TRBV28,TRBJ1-1,TGTGCCAGCAGTACAGGGGGAGGTGGAGCTTTCTTT,CASSTGGGGAFF
TRBD1,-,TRBV20-1,TRBJ1-4,TGCAGTGCGCGGGACAGGGGAAGTTCGTTTTTT,CSARDRGSSFF
-,few,TRBV27,TRBJ2-5,TGTGCCAGCAGCCTAGTGGGCCAAGAGACCCAGTACTTC,CASSLVGQETQYF
-,-,TRBV11-2,TRBJ1-1,TGTGCCAGCAGCTTAGTCCAGGGCCACACTGAAGCTTTCTTT,CASSLVQGHTEAFF
-,-,TRBV6-5,TRBJ1-4,TGTGCCAGCAGTCTAAGAGGAGGAGATGAAAAACTGTTTTTT,CASSLRGGDEKLFF
TRBD1,-,TRBV9,TRBJ1-1,TGTGCCAGCAGCAGGAGGACAGGGGCGAACACTGAAGCTTTCTTT,CASSRRTGANTEAFF
-,-,TRBV29-1,TRBJ2-7,TGCAGCGCCGCCCGCGAGCAGGGGCACGAGCAGTACTTC,CSAAREQGHEQYF
TRBD2,once,TRBV7-3,TRBJ2-1,TGTGCCAGCAGCCTGGGACTAGCGGGAAGGGATGAGCAGTTCTTC,CASSLGLAGRDEQFF
-,-,TRBV7-2,TRBJ1-4,TGTGCCAGCAGCTTAGCAGGGGGGGCCTCCGGGGAAAAACTGTTTTTT,CASSLAGGASGEKLFF
-,few,TRBV28,TRBJ1-1,TGTGCCAGCAGTTTGATTTTAGGGGGTAAAGGTAGCACTGAAGCTTTCTTT,CASSLILGGKGSTEAFF
-,-,TRBV6-6,TRBJ1-5,TGTGCCAGCAGTTACCGGGTGGTCGGCAATCAGCCCCAGCATTTT,CASSYRVVGNQPQHF
-,-,TRBV2,TRBJ1-6,TGTGCCAGCAGTCCAGGGAATTCACCCCTCCACTTT,CASSPGNSPLHF
-,-,TRBV5-8,TRBJ2-1,TGTGCCAGCAGCTCCTCTACAGGGAATGAGCAGTTCTTC,CASSSSTGNEQFF
TRBD2,-,TRBV4-3,TRBJ2-4,TGCGCCAGCAGCCTACTAGCGGGTCCTTCAGGGGACAAAAACATTCAGTACTTC,CASSLLAGPSGDKNIQYF
TRBD2,-,TRBV19,TRBJ2-1,TGTGCCAGTAGTATACAACTAGCGGGGCACAATGAGCAGTTCTTC,CASSIQLAGHNEQFF
-,-,TRBV28,TRBJ2-1,TGTGCCAGCAGTCAGGACACTCCCGGGGGCAATGAGCAGTTCTTC,CASSQDTPGGNEQFF
-,-,TRBV10-3,TRBJ2-7,TGTGCCATCAGTGAGGAGGGGGTCTACGAGCAGTACTTC,CAISEEGVYEQYF
-,-,TRBV7-2,TRBJ1-1,TGTGCCAGCAGCTCTCTCGGGGGAGGTAGCACTGAAGCTTTCTTT,CASSSLGGGSTEAFF
-,-,TRBV27,TRBJ2-3,TGTGCCAGCAGTTTATCGGTAGGCACAGATACGCAGTATTTT,CASSLSVGTDTQYF
-,-,TRBV19,TRBJ2-3,TGTGCCAGTGGTGACTTCACAGATACGCAGTATTTT,CASGDFTDTQYF
TRBD2,-,TRBV27,TRBJ2-3,TGTGCCAGTGGGAGGGGCCTCCTCACAGATACGCAGTATTTT,CASGRGLLTDTQYF